Each of the 26 T cell receptor beta chains below was sequenced from the same sample in a study of blood T cell repertoires in COVID-19. Generated by immunoSEQ multiplex PCR, the TCRdb table keeps only in-frame clones and is missing some. This table holds fewer than 200,000 clones, around 89% found once. The material sequenced was peripheral blood. The receptors derive from a man aged 18 to 30 who had recovered from COVID-19.

The chain uses TRBV6-2 or TRBV6-3 and TRBJ2-1; 10 positions agree with TRBD2. The CDR3 length is 15 residues. With V trimmed by 4 bases and J by 5 bases, 5 bases remained unmatched. Germline-derived CDR1 and CDR2 are MNHEY and SVGEGT. The DNA for the CDR3 is TGTGCCAGCAGTTCGTGGACTAGCGGCAACAATGAGCAGTTCTTC. Its protein product is CASSSWTSGNNEQFF.

CDR3 sequence: CASSTARLSTSEKLFF. The CDR3 bases are TGTGCCAGCAGTACCGCTAGGCTGTCAACCTCTGAAAAACTGTTTTTT. The chain couples TRBV6-2 or TRBV6-3 to TRBJ1-4; D not resolved. The CDR3 runs 16 residues. Trimming took off 5 bases at V and 7 bases at J, with 20 bases between the two ends. CDR1 and CDR2 (germline): MNHEY, SVGEGT.

The chain combines TRBV7-2 with TRBJ2-7, with 7 bases aligning to TRBD1. Germline V gene lookup returns CDR1 SGHTA and CDR2 FQGNSA. There are 14 residues in the CDR3. Trimming cost V 3 bases and J 3 bases; bases outside gene matches: 5. The CDR3 here is CASSFRDRDYEQYF. CDR3 DNA: TGTGCCAGCAGCTTCCGGGACAGAGACTACGAGCAGTACTTC. The complete variable domain, with remaining parts taken from reference TRBV7-2 and TRBJ2-7, reads GAGVSQSPSNKVTEKGKDVELRCDPISGHTALYWYRQSLGQGLEFLIYFQGNSAPDKSGLPSDRFSAERTGGSVSTLTIQRTQQEDSAVYLCASSFRDRDYEQYFGPGTRLTVT.

The rearrangement links TRBV5-1 to TRBJ1-2; D unclear. Trimming left V 0 bases short and J 4 bases short, with 13 bases between. The CDR3 extends over 15 amino acids. Germline V CDR1 and CDR2: SGHRS, YFSETQ. CDR3 DNA: TGCGCCAGCAGCTTGGGGAGGTCTGAATCCTATGGCTACACCTTC. Its translation: CASSLGRSESYGYTF.

The rearrangement links TRBV18 to TRBJ1-4; 7 positions match TRBD1. CDR1 KGHSH and CDR2 LQKENI come from the germline V gene. The CDR3 has 14 amino acids. V trimming: 5 bases; J trimming: 4 bases; junction bases outside the gene matches: 4. The CDR3 DNA follows: TGTGCCAGCTCATACCGGGACAGTAATGAAAAACTGTTTTTT. Amino acid sequence: CASSYRDSNEKLFF.

For this clone: The same CDR3 also results from other DNA sequences found in this sample. The gene calls are TRBV29-1 and TRBJ2-3; no firm D call. Trimming removed 4 bases at V and 1 base at J, with 6 bases between. The CDR3 spans 12 residues. Germline assignment: CDR1 SQVTM and CDR2 ANQGSEA. In DNA, the CDR3 is TGCAGCGTTGCGTCGGGCACAGATACGCAGTATTTT. Residues: CSVASGTDTQYF.

This chain joins TRBV10-3 and TRBJ2-2, with D possibly matching TRBD1 (5 bases). The CDR3 loop spans 14 amino acids. Germline V gives CDR1 ENHRY, CDR2 SYGVKD. Trimming took off 8 bases at V and 2 bases at J, with 12 bases between the two ends. The CDR3 region is CAIGGQLNTGELFF. The CDR3 nucleotides are TGTGCCATCGGCGGACAACTAAACACCGGGGAGCTGTTTTTT.

The chain uses TRBV5-1 and TRBJ2-1, with 11 bases identical to TRBD2. CDR1 is SGHRS and CDR2 is YFSETQ in the germline V gene. The J segment lost 4 bases and the V segment lost 2 bases, leaving 5 bases of the junction unmatched. The CDR3 has 16 residues. Here the CDR3 reads CASSFGGTSGYNEQFF. CDR3 coding DNA: TGCGCCAGCAGCTTTGGAGGGACTAGCGGATACAATGAGCAGTTCTTC.

The chain recombines TRBV6-5 with TRBJ1-1; tentatively, D is TRBD1 (6 bases). The CDR3 runs to 16 residues. Germline assignment: CDR1 MNHEY and CDR2 SVGAGI. Trimming pared 4 bases from V and 1 base from J, leaving 16 bases between. DNA for the CDR3: TGTGCCAGCAGTTTTAGTCGGACAGCGACGAACACTGAAGCTTTCTTT. Translation: CASSFSRTATNTEAFF.

J is TRBJ1-4 and V is TRBV9; D is ambiguous. The CDR3 is 15 residues long. Germline CDR1 reads SGDLS; CDR2 reads YYNGEE. Trimming left V 2 bases short and J 8 bases short, with 16 bases between. The CDR3 bases are TGTGCCAGCAGCGTCGCGGGAAGGGCCCACGAAAAACTGTTTTTT. Its translation: CASSVAGRAHEKLFF.

The J gene is TRBJ2-7, the V gene TRBV29-1; D is undetermined. Trimming left V 4 bases short and J 0 bases short, with 10 bases between. This CDR3 is 13 amino acids long. Germline V gene data show CDR1 as SQVTM and CDR2 as ANQGSEA. The CDR3 spells CSVVAGVSYEQYF. The CDR3 DNA sequence: TGCAGCGTTGTGGCAGGCGTCTCCTACGAGCAGTACTTC.

This sequence joins TRBV19 and TRBJ2-3; TRBD1 matches at 8 bases. CDR3 length equals 15 residues. Germline assignment: CDR1 LNHDA and CDR2 SQIVND (reference sequence). J lost 6 bases, V lost 9 bases, and 14 bases had no gene match. CDR3 region: CASGQGNSWVDTQYF. Here the CDR3 DNA reads TGTGCCAGCGGACAGGGAAATAGCTGGGTGGATACGCAGTATTTT.

V is TRBV13 and J is TRBJ2-3; D remains ambiguous. This CDR3 has 13 residues. V lost 5 bases and J 4 bases, leaving 10 bases between the germline ends. Germline assignment: CDR1 PRHDT and CDR2 FYEKMQ (reference sequence). The CDR3 coding sequence is TGTGCCAGCAGCAAAGAGTTATCAGATACGCAGTATTTT. Protein: CASSKELSDTQYF.

The CDR3 bases are TGCGCCAGCAGCCAGGACAGGGCCGAGACCCAGTACTTC. Protein sequence: CASSQDRAETQYF. This chain connects TRBV4-3 to TRBJ2-5, with 8 bases aligning to TRBD1. The CDR3 has 13 amino acids. Trimming took 3 bases from V and 5 from J; bases not matched to a gene: 2. Germline V gives CDR1 LGHNA, CDR2 YSLEER.

The V and J genes are TRBV28 and TRBJ2-7, with TRBD2 matching over 12 bases. CDR3 size: 18 residues. The J segment lost 2 bases and the V segment lost 6 bases, leaving 14 bases of the junction unmatched. Looked up from germline, CDR1 is MDHEN and CDR2 is SYDVKM. CDR3 residues: CASSLTTSGRTPPYEQYF. The CDR3 coding sequence is TGTGCCAGCAGCCTGACGACTAGCGGGAGAACCCCCCCCTACGAGCAGTACTTC.

The genes are TRBV5-1 and TRBJ2-7, with 8 bases fitting TRBD2. The V gene's germline CDR1 is SGHRS and CDR2 YFSETQ. The CDR3 covers 15 residues. V shed 3 bases and J 0 bases; nucleotides not matched to a gene: 5. The CDR3 DNA is TGCGCCAGCAGCTATAGCGGGATTAGCTCCTACGAGCAGTACTTC. It translates to CASSYSGISSYEQYF.

The rearrangement uses TRBV29-1 and TRBJ2-1; 10 positions agree with TRBD2. The CDR3 length is 15 residues. Unmatched junction bases numbered 5, after V lost 6 bases and J lost 0 bases. Germline CDR1 reads SQVTM; CDR2 reads ANQGSEA. The CDR3 sequence: CSVFPSGSSYNEQFF. The CDR3 DNA sequence: TGCAGCGTGTTCCCTAGCGGGAGCTCCTACAATGAGCAGTTCTTC.

The chain uses TRBV19 and TRBJ1-5; weak D call: TRBD1 (5 bases). V lost 6 bases to trimming and J lost 3 bases, with 9 bases between them. Germline CDR1 LNHDA, CDR2 SQIVND (reference sequence). This CDR3 region has 13 residues. CDR3 sequence reads: CASRGLLNQPQHF. DNA of the CDR3: TGTGCCAGTAGGGGACTCCTCAATCAGCCCCAGCATTTT. The complete variable domain, with remaining parts taken from reference TRBV19 and TRBJ1-5, reads DGGITQSPKYLFRKEGQNVTLSCEQNLNHDAMYWYRQDPGQGLRLIYYSQIVNDFQKGDIAEGYSVSREKKESFPLTVTSAQKNPTAFYLCASRGLLNQPQHFGDGTRLSIL.

Written as DNA, the CDR3 is TGTGCCAGTAGCGAAAGGACAGGGGCCCAAGAGACCCAGTACTTC. It specifies CASSERTGAQETQYF. This chain links TRBV19 with TRBJ2-5, with 9 bases fitting TRBD1. The CDR3 extends over 15 amino acids. Germline CDR1 LNHDA, CDR2 SQIVND (reference sequence). The trim removed 6 bases at V and 1 base at J, leaving 6 bases unmatched.

The genes are TRBV27 and TRBJ2-3; TRBD2 might be the D (8 bases). CDR1 and CDR2 from the germline V gene are MNHEY and SMNVEV (reference sequence). V gave up 8 bases and J gave up 2 bases, with 23 bases separating them. This CDR3 has 17 amino acids. The CDR3 sequence is CASGKQGIAGTTDTQYF. DNA of the CDR3: TGTGCCAGCGGTAAACAGGGGATAGCGGGAACCACAGATACGCAGTATTTT.

CDR3 sequence: CASSSPQRERLNSQYF. CDR3 DNA sequence: TGTGCCAGCAGTTCCCCCCAGCGGGAGCGTTTAAATTCGCAGTATTTT. The gene calls are TRBV6-2 or TRBV6-3 and TRBJ2-3; 8 bases align to TRBD2. This CDR3 comprises 16 residues. Germline V gene sequence: CDR1 MNHEY, CDR2 SVGEGT. J gave up 10 bases and V 4 bases, and 16 bases lay outside the gene matches.

The chain couples TRBV7-6 to TRBJ1-2; D possibly corresponds to TRBD1 (6 bases). Trimming left V 1 base short and J 7 bases short, with 16 bases between. The CDR3 is 15 residues long. The germline V gene encodes CDR1 SGHVS and CDR2 FNYEAQ. For the CDR3, the DNA is TGTGCCAGCAGCTTAGATACCAGGGGAGATGGTGGCTACACCTTC. Its translation is CASSLDTRGDGGYTF.

This chain links TRBV11-2 with TRBJ2-1; 11 bases agree with TRBD2. The CDR3 is 15 residues long. Germline-derived CDR1 and CDR2 are SGHAT and FQNNGV. The V and J ends lost 5 bases and 2 bases, in that order; junction bases with no gene match: 2. CDR3 bases: TGTGCCAGCAGCCCGGGACTAGCGGCCTACAATGAGCAGTTCTTC. Amino acid sequence: CASSPGLAAYNEQFF.

V and J are TRBV25-1 and TRBJ2-1; D remains unclear. V lost 3 bases and J 0 bases, leaving 12 bases between the germline ends. The CDR3 length is 16 residues. Germline V gives CDR1 MGHDK, CDR2 SYGVNS. CDR3 sequence: CASSDPGSVSYNEQFF. The CDR3 DNA reads TGTGCCAGCAGTGACCCCGGGTCGGTCTCCTACAATGAGCAGTTCTTC.

The chain joins TRBV6-6 to TRBJ1-2; 7 nucleotides align to TRBD1. V lost 11 bases to trimming and J lost 10 bases; unmatched junction nucleotides: 25. Per germline, CDR1 MNHNY and CDR2 SVGAGI (reference sequence). The CDR3 covers 16 residues. CDR3 sequence: CAWIPKGDSLPIIYTF. CDR3 bases: TGTGCCTGGATCCCGAAGGGGGACAGCCTCCCTATTATCTACACCTTC.

The rearrangement links TRBV19 to TRBJ2-2; a possible D gene is TRBD2 (6 bases). The V gene's germline CDR1 is LNHDA and CDR2 SQIVND (reference sequence). The length of the CDR3 is 15 residues. The V end was cut by 6 bases, the J end by 8 bases, with 19 bases between. The CDR3 loop reads CASSMGLRLSGELFF. Here the CDR3 DNA reads TGTGCCAGTAGCATGGGACTCCGGTTGTCTGGGGAGCTGTTTTTT. Full variable domain (missing parts from reference TRBV19 and TRBJ2-2): DGGITQSPKYLFRKEGQNVTLSCEQNLNHDAMYWYRQDPGQGLRLIYYSQIVNDFQKGDIAEGYSVSREKKESFPLTVTSAQKNPTAFYLCASSMGLRLSGELFFGEGSRLTVL.